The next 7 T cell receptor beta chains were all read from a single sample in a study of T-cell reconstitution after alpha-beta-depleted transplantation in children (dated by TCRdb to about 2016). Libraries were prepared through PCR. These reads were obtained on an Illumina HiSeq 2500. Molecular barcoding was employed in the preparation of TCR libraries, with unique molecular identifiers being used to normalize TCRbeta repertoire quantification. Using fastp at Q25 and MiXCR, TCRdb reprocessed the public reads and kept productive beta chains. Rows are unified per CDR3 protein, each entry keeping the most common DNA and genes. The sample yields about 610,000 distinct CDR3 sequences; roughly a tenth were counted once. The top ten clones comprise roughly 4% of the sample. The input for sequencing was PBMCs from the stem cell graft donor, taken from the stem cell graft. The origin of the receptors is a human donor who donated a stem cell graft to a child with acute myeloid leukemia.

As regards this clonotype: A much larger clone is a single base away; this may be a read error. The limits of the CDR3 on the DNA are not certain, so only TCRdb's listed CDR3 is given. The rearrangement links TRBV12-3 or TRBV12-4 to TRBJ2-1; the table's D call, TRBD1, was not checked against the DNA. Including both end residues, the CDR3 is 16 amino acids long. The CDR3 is CASSLGTGRGLNERFF.

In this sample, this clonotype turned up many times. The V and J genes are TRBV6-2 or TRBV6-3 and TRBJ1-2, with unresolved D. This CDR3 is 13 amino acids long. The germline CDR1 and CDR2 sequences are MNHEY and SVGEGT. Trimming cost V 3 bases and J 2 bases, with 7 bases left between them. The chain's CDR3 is CASSYLQNYGYTF. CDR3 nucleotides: TGTGCCAGCAGTTATTTACAGAACTATGGCTACACCTTC.

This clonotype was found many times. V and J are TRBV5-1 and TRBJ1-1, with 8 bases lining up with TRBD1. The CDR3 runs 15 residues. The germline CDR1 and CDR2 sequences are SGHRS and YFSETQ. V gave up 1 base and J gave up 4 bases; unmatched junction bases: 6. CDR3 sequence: CASSLSRGLGTEAFF. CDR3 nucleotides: TGCGCCAGCAGCTTGTCCAGGGGGCTTGGCACTGAAGCTTTCTTT.

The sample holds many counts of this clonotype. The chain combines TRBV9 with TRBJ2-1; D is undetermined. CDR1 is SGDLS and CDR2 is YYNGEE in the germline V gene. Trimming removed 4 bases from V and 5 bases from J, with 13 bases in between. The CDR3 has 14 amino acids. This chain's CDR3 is CASSPGHRNNEQFF. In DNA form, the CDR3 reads TGTGCCAGCAGCCCAGGCCACAGAAACAATGAGCAGTTCTTC. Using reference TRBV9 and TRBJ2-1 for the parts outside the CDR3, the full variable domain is DSGVTQTPKHLITATGQRVTLRCSPRSGDLSVYWYQQSLDQGLQFLIQYYNGEERAKGNILERFSAQQFPDLHSELNLSSLELGDSALYFCASSPGHRNNEQFFGPGTRLTVL.

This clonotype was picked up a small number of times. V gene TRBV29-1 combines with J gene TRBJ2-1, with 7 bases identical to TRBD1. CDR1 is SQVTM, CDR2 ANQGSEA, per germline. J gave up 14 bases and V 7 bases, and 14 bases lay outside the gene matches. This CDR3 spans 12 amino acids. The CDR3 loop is CSALGQELGKFF. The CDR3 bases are TGCAGCGCCCTTGGACAGGAGTTAGGGAAGTTCTTC.

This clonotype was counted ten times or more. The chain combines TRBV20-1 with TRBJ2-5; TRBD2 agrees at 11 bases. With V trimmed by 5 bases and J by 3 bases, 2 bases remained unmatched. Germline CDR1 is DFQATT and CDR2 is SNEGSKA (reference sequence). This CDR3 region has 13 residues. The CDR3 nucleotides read TGCAGTGCTGAGACTAGCGGGGAAGAGACCCAGTACTTC. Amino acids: CSAETSGEETQYF.

In nucleotides, the CDR3 is TGTGCCAGTAGGGGACAGGAAGCTTTCTTT. Its protein is CASRGQEAFF. The rearrangement links TRBV19 to TRBJ1-1; 7 positions match TRBD1. Germline CDR1 and CDR2: LNHDA and SQIVND (reference sequence). V lost 6 bases and J lost 8; bases outside the gene matches: 0. The CDR3 spans 10 residues.